These 22 T cell receptor beta chains were all obtained from the same sample, sequenced in a study of shared clonotypes between healthy human individuals. Here immunoSEQ multiplex PCR was the method, and the copy in TCRdb shows in-frame clones only, minus some. Among approximately 2.3 million clones listed, roughly 93% were seen once. Material: naive CD4+ T cells from PBMCs. Indicated subset: CD45RA+ positively selected. The receptor source for this set is a man aged 18 to 29 in good health. Some clones in this sample may be carry-over from other donors' samples.

In regard to this clone: The same CDR3 also results from other DNA sequences found in this sample. J is TRBJ2-5 and V is TRBV2; no firm D call. Germline V CDR1 and CDR2: SNHLY, FYNNEI. Trimming pared 0 bases from V and 5 bases from J, leaving 1 base between. There are 11 residues in the CDR3. CDR3: CASSEAETQYF. The CDR3 DNA is TGTGCCAGCAGTGAAGCTGAGACCCAGTACTTC.

The chain links TRBV25-1 to TRBJ1-1; possibly TRBD1 for D (5 bases). Trimming pared 1 base from V and 1 base from J, leaving 19 bases between. The V gene's germline CDR1 is MGHDK and CDR2 SYGVNS. This CDR3 has 18 residues. As DNA, the CDR3 is TGTGCCAGCAGTGAATTCCTCCTCACAGGACCGAAGAACACTGAAGCTTTCTTT. It is translated as CASSEFLLTGPKNTEAFF.

This clone has just one count. This chain joins TRBV7-3 and TRBJ1-1; no definite D call. V was pared by 0 bases and J by 4 bases, with 12 bases between. The CDR3 totals 15 residues. Per the germline V gene, CDR1 is SGHTA and CDR2 is FQGTGA. The DNA for the CDR3 is TGTGCCAGCAGCTTAACGGGCCTCGCAGGCACTGAAGCTTTCTTT. This sequence encodes CASSLTGLAGTEAFF.

The chain combines TRBV4-3 with TRBJ1-4, with a tentative D call TRBD1 (5 bases). The germline V gene encodes CDR1 LGHNA and CDR2 YSLEER. The germline V and J ends were trimmed by 0 bases and 3 bases, with 11 bases remaining between them. There are 16 residues in the CDR3. The CDR3 spells CASSQDPGTANEKLFF. In DNA, the CDR3 is TGCGCCAGCAGCCAAGACCCCGGGACGGCTAATGAAAAACTGTTTTTT.

This chain links TRBV4-1 with TRBJ1-3; 9 nucleotides agree with TRBD1. This CDR3 region has 17 residues. The trim removed 4 bases at V and 4 bases at J, leaving 11 bases unmatched. Germline CDR1 reads MGHRA; CDR2 reads YSYEKL. The CDR3 DNA sequence: TGCGCCAGCAGCCCATCCGGGACAGGGATCGGGGGAAACACCATATATTTT. As protein: CASSPSGTGIGGNTIYF.

The V call is TRBV28, the J call TRBJ2-5, with D possibly TRBD2 on 6 matching bases. The J call may be faulty, since TRBJ2-7 better matches the DNA end. CDR1 is MDHEN and CDR2 is SYDVKM in the germline V gene. The CDR3 is 16 amino acids. The CDR3 sequence: CASRHPGGGPGYEQYF. CDR3 bases: TGTGCCAGTAGACATCCGGGCGGAGGGCCGGGGTACGAGCAGTACTTC.

V usage is TRBV5-1 and J usage is TRBJ1-2; tentative D call: TRBD1 (6 bases). The germline V gene encodes CDR1 SGHRS and CDR2 YFSETQ. CDR3 length equals 16 residues. V was clipped by 3 bases and J by 0 bases, with 15 bases between them. As DNA, the CDR3 is TGCGCCAGCAGCTGGGGATATGGGGGCGCTAACTATGGCTACACCTTC. Encoded protein: CASSWGYGGANYGYTF.

V gene TRBV5-1 combines with J gene TRBJ1-1; 8 positions agree with TRBD1. This CDR3 contains 16 residues. Germline V gene sequence: CDR1 SGHRS, CDR2 YFSETQ. The trim removed 3 bases at V and 0 bases at J, leaving 7 bases unmatched. CDR3 in DNA: TGCGCCAGCAGCTCGACCGCGACAGGGGTGAACACTGAAGCTTTCTTT. Its protein product is CASSSTATGVNTEAFF.

The chain joins TRBV4-1 to TRBJ2-3, with D perhaps matching TRBD2 (6 bases). Germline V gives CDR1 MGHRA, CDR2 YSYEKL. Trimming left V 2 bases short and J 4 bases short, with 13 bases between. The CDR3 length is 15 residues. The CDR3 DNA reads TGCGCCAGCAGCCAATTAGGTCTAGCGCCAGATACGCAGTATTTT. Translating it yields CASSQLGLAPDTQYF.

V is TRBV5-1 and J is TRBJ2-3, with D unclear. Germline values: CDR1 SGHRS, CDR2 YFSETQ. CDR3 size: 14 residues. The ends were cut back, 4 bases at V and 2 bases at J, with 11 bases in the middle. The CDR3, as DNA: TGCGCCAGCAGCAGTGCGGCAGTCACAGATACGCAGTATTTT. Translated: CASSSAAVTDTQYF.

The rearrangement links TRBV6-6 to TRBJ1-1; 7 bases agree with TRBD1. The CDR3 runs to 14 residues. The V gene end was trimmed by 6 bases and the J gene end by 5 bases; junction bases not matched to a gene: 9. Germline V gives CDR1 MNHNY, CDR2 SVGAGI (reference sequence). CDR3 amino acids: CASSYRGISTEAFF. The CDR3 nucleotides read TGTGCCAGCAGCTACAGGGGAATAAGTACTGAAGCTTTCTTT.

Notes on this clone: An end of the junction does not agree with germline; a read error may underlie this. The chain uses TRBV18 and TRBJ2-5, with unresolved D. This CDR3 spans 11 amino acids. CDR1 KGHSH and CDR2 LQKENI come from the germline V gene. The DNA for the CDR3 is TGTGCCAGCTCACCGTCAGAGGCCCAGTACTTC. Its protein is CASSPSEAQYF.

The chain employs TRBV7-9 and TRBJ2-6; 12 nucleotides line up with TRBD1. The CDR3 is made up of 19 amino acids. Germline CDR1 is SEHNR and CDR2 is FQNEAQ (reference sequence). V gave up 0 bases and J gave up 0 bases; unmatched junction bases: 3. The CDR3 nucleotides are TGTGCCAGCAGCTTAGCGTGGGACAGGGGGCTCTCTGGGGCCAACGTCCTGACTTTC. Translating gives CASSLAWDRGLSGANVLTF.

The chain couples TRBV11-2 to TRBJ2-7, with 12 bases fitting TRBD1. The V gene end was trimmed by 1 base and the J gene end by 6 bases; junction bases not matched to a gene: 4. Germline lookup yields CDR1 SGHAT and CDR2 FQNNGV. This CDR3 spans 15 amino acids. CDR3: CASSLVWDRGPEQYF. As DNA, the CDR3 is TGTGCCAGCAGCTTAGTCTGGGACAGGGGGCCCGAGCAGTACTTC.

The rearrangement uses TRBV19 and TRBJ1-1; D is unclear. In germline, CDR1 is LNHDA, CDR2 SQIVND (reference sequence). The CDR3 is 15 residues long. V was pared by 2 bases and J by 0 bases, with 10 bases between. CDR3 residues: CASSIFSSVNTEAFF. The CDR3 DNA sequence: TGTGCCAGTAGTATATTCTCATCCGTGAACACTGAAGCTTTCTTT.

This chain joins TRBV5-1 and TRBJ2-3; 16 bases agree with TRBD2. CDR3 size: 18 residues. Trimming at V came to 4 bases and at J to 6 bases, leaving 11 bases not matched to a gene. Germline lookup yields CDR1 SGHRS and CDR2 YFSETQ. This CDR3 is CASSRDPGLAGGQDTQYF. CDR3 nucleotides: TGCGCCAGCAGCAGGGATCCGGGACTAGCGGGAGGGCAGGATACGCAGTATTTT.

The chain joins TRBV30 to TRBJ2-1; TRBD1 matches at 9 bases. The CDR3 covers 15 residues. The germline gives CDR1 GTSNPN, CDR2 SVGIG (reference sequence). Trimming at V came to 1 base and at J to 3 bases, leaving 4 bases not matched to a gene. This CDR3 reads CAWSGDRESYNEQFF. As DNA, the CDR3 is TGTGCCTGGAGTGGGGACAGGGAGAGCTACAATGAGCAGTTCTTC.

The V call is TRBV6-6, the J call TRBJ2-7; a weak D match, TRBD1 (6 bases). Germline V gene data show CDR1 as MNHNY and CDR2 as SVGAGI (reference sequence). The CDR3 runs 14 residues. Trimming took 6 bases from V and 6 from J, leaving 18 bases between them. CDR3 residues: CASSEQGLSIEQYF. The CDR3 DNA sequence: TGTGCCAGCAGCGAACAGGGCCTATCGATCGAGCAGTACTTC.

Worth noting for this clone: Other DNA sequences in the same sample also yield this CDR3. This rearrangement joins TRBV18 to TRBJ2-5; D may be TRBD1 or TRBD2 (5 bases each). Germline V lookup: CDR1 KGHSH, CDR2 LQKENI. The CDR3 loop spans 14 amino acids. The V end lost 1 base, the J end lost 0 bases, and 6 bases lay between the germline ends. The CDR3 protein is CASSPLGDQETQYF. The CDR3 coding sequence is TGTGCCAGCTCACCACTGGGGGACCAAGAGACCCAGTACTTC. The entire variable domain, with the rest obtained from reference TRBV18 and TRBJ2-5, is as follows: NAGVMQNPRHLVRRRGQEARLRCSPMKGHSHVYWYRQLPEEGLKFMVYLQKENIIDESGMPKERFSAEFPKEGPSILRIQQVVRGDSAAYFCASSPLGDQETQYFGPGTRLLVL.

This chain joins TRBV27 and TRBJ2-3; 10 bases align to TRBD2. Per the germline V gene, CDR1 is MNHEY and CDR2 is SMNVEV (reference sequence). The CDR3 runs 16 residues. Unmatched junction bases numbered 9, after V lost 6 bases and J lost 3 bases. The CDR3 DNA is TGTGCCAGCAGCTCAAGCGGGAGGGTGAGGACAGATACGCAGTATTTT. Its translation: CASSSSGRVRTDTQYF.

V is TRBV5-1 and J is TRBJ2-1, with D possibly called TRBD1 or TRBD2 (5 bases each). The CDR3 is made up of 14 amino acids. Trimming removed 7 bases from V and 8 bases from J, with 19 bases in between. Per germline, CDR1 SGHRS and CDR2 YFSETQ. CDR3 loop: CASGTGTHGDEQFF. The CDR3, as DNA: TGCGCCAGCGGAACCGGGACCCACGGGGATGAGCAGTTCTTC.

The rearrangement uses TRBV6-6 and TRBJ1-2; D possibly corresponds to TRBD1 (5 bases). Germline values: CDR1 MNHNY, CDR2 SVGAGI (reference sequence). Trimming cost V 6 bases and J 8 bases, with 13 bases left between them. CDR3 length: 12 amino acids. CDR3: CASSPDSRGYTF. The CDR3 nucleotides read TGTGCCAGCAGCCCAGACAGTAGGGGCTACACCTTC.